This TCR beta chain was recovered during a study of OX40 agonist ivuxolimab in advanced cancers. The CDR3 sequence is 15 residues long. Germline CDR1 WSHSY, CDR2 SAAADI. With V trimmed by 6 bases and J by 9 bases, 8 bases remained unmatched. Some clones are missing from TCRdb's copy, which holds only in-frame ones; the method was immunoSEQ multiplex PCR. Found here are approximately 60,000 clones, 80% to 90% of them singletons; the top ten hold over 0.35%. The starting material was CD4+ or CD8+ T cells sorted from blood, obtained in a trial of the OX40 agonist ivuxolimab. This clonotype originated in an adult with an advanced solid tumor such as melanoma, head and neck, liver or kidney cancer. This sequence joins TRBV10-2 and TRBJ2-1; 13 bases are shared with TRBD2. The CDR3 here is CASSRETSGGGEQFF. The CDR3 bases are TGCGCCAGCAGCCGAGAAACTAGCGGGGGGGGTGAGCAGTTCTTC.